The 17 T cell receptor beta chains below come from one sample, sequenced in a study of radiation and T cells in renal cell carcinoma (dated by TCRdb to the early 2020s). The library was produced with the immunoSEQ multiplex PCR assay. TCRdb carries this immuneACCESS record with in-frame sequences only. Its versions omit some clonotypes, under half of them owing to an unresolved V gene in the studies checked, with the rest unexplained. This sample gives just under 150,000 clones in total; approximately 86% of them show up just once. Clones ranked in the top ten supply less than 20% of the sample. What this sample's time point label stands for: blood 4 weeks post-SBRT, at nephrectomy. This sample's treatment or condition label indicates: 15 Gy SBRT to primary tumor, nephrectomy 4 weeks later. Sequences were derived from blood, sampled from a patient whose treatment included radiotherapy and nephrectomy. All receptors come from a woman aged 50 to 60 with renal cell carcinoma.

CDR3 DNA: TGTGCCAGTAGTATGGGCCGGGACAGGGGCGGTGAGACCCAGTACTTC. As protein: CASSMGRDRGGETQYF. The chain uses TRBV19 and TRBJ2-5; 10 bases agree with TRBD1. CDR3 length: 16 amino acids. CDR1 and CDR2 from the germline V gene are LNHDA and SQIVND (reference sequence). The trim removed 3 bases at V and 5 bases at J, leaving 9 bases unmatched.

The chain has TRBV7-2 and TRBJ1-5, with unresolved D. The CDR3 sequence is 16 residues long. CDR1 SGHTA and CDR2 FQGNSA come from the germline V gene. V was cut by 1 base and J by 0 bases, with 10 bases left in between. The DNA of the CDR3 is TGTGCCAGCAGCTTAGGTAGCCACAATAGCAATCAGCCCCAGCATTTT. Translated: CASSLGSHNSNQPQHF.

The chain links TRBV6-1 to TRBJ1-4; D gene ambiguous. The CDR3 covers 14 residues. The germline V and J ends were trimmed by 2 bases and 3 bases, with 7 bases remaining between them. Germline V gene lookup returns CDR1 MNHNS and CDR2 SASEGT. The CDR3 DNA reads as TGTGCCAGCAGTGAAAAGGGTGCTAATGAAAAACTGTTTTTT. This codes for CASSEKGANEKLFF.

This rearrangement joins TRBV19 to TRBJ1-5; D not certain. The CDR3 has 13 residues. Trimming pared 3 bases from V and 4 bases from J, leaving 7 bases between. Germline V lookup: CDR1 LNHDA, CDR2 SQIVND (reference sequence). CDR3 amino acids: CASSINVNQPQHF. CDR3 in DNA: TGTGCCAGTAGTATTAACGTAAATCAGCCCCAGCATTTT.

The chain employs TRBV9 and TRBJ1-1, with D possibly being TRBD1 (5 bases). This CDR3 has 15 residues. V dropped 7 bases and J dropped 2 bases, with 18 bases sitting between them. Germline loops: CDR1 SGDLS, CDR2 YYNGEE. Here the CDR3 DNA reads TGTGCCAGCCAGCGTTACTTGGGGGAAAACACTGAAGCTTTCTTT. Amino acid sequence: CASQRYLGENTEAFF.

The rearrangement joins TRBV4-1 to TRBJ1-5; D may be TRBD1 (6 bases). V dropped 1 base and J dropped 4 bases, with 14 bases sitting between them. The CDR3 is 16 amino acids. Germline CDR1 MGHRA, CDR2 YSYEKL. In nucleotides, the CDR3 is TGCGCCAGCAGCCAAGCCGGGGGCCCTCCTAATCAGCCCCAGCATTTT. Protein: CASSQAGGPPNQPQHF.

V is TRBV2 and J is TRBJ2-3; a weak D match, TRBD1 (6 bases). The CDR3 is 13 amino acids. Germline assignment: CDR1 SNHLY and CDR2 FYNNEI. Trimming removed 8 bases at V and 7 bases at J, with 16 bases between. The CDR3 coding sequence is TGTGCCAGCGGACAGCTTGGAACATATACGCAGTATTTT. It translates to CASGQLGTYTQYF.

V gene TRBV19 combines with J gene TRBJ2-3, with D tentatively TRBD2 (6 bases). Deletions cut 3 bases from V and 2 bases from J, with 15 bases between. The germline V gene encodes CDR1 LNHDA and CDR2 SQIVND (reference sequence). This CDR3 comprises 16 residues. In DNA, the CDR3 is TGTGCCAGTAGTATTGTCGTGGCGGGAAACACAGATACGCAGTATTTT. It encodes CASSIVVAGNTDTQYF.

The chain is built from TRBV30 and TRBJ1-1; D is possibly TRBD1 (6 bases). Trimming cost V 0 bases and J 1 base, with 6 bases left between them. The CDR3 sequence is 13 residues long. Germline V gene data show CDR1 as GTSNPN and CDR2 as SVGIG (reference sequence). The CDR3 region is CAWSVGANTEAFF. CDR3 DNA: TGTGCCTGGAGTGTGGGGGCGAACACTGAAGCTTTCTTT.

The rearrangement uses TRBV6-5 and TRBJ1-5; the D is unclear. Germline loops: CDR1 MNHEY, CDR2 SVGAGI. The CDR3 length is 13 residues. Trimming stripped 7 bases from V and 2 bases from J, with 9 bases between. The CDR3 spells CASILGRNQPQHF. CDR3 nucleotide sequence: TGTGCCAGCATCCTCGGACGCAATCAGCCCCAGCATTTT.

The V gene is TRBV6-6, the J gene TRBJ1-5; D call uncertain. The germline V gene has CDR1 MNHNY and CDR2 SVGAGI (reference sequence). The V and J ends lost 2 bases and 5 bases respectively, with 13 bases between them. CDR3 length: 15 amino acids. Here the CDR3 reads CASSYDGRSDQPQHF. The CDR3 nucleotides are TGTGCCAGCAGTTACGACGGAAGGTCAGATCAGCCCCAGCATTTT.

Comment on this clone: Other DNA sequences from this sample encode an identical CDR3 as well. This rearrangement joins TRBV7-2 to TRBJ2-7; maybe TRBD2 (6 bases). There are 15 residues in the CDR3. The V end lost 1 base, the J end lost 0 bases, and 10 bases lay between the germline ends. CDR1 and CDR2 from the germline V gene are SGHTA and FQGNSA. The CDR3 coding sequence is TGTGCCAGCAGCTTAGGGGCCGGGGGCTCCTACGAGCAGTACTTC. Translation: CASSLGAGGSYEQYF.

The rearrangement uses TRBV7-8 and TRBJ2-7; D is perhaps TRBD2 (6 bases). Trimming removed 5 bases from V and 2 bases from J, with 16 bases in between. Germline CDR1 is SGHVS and CDR2 is FQNEAQ. The CDR3 spans 15 residues. CDR3 nucleotides: TGTGCCAGCAGCGTACTGGCTAGCGCCGCCTACGAGCAGTACTTC. Translating it yields CASSVLASAAYEQYF.

J is TRBJ1-4 and V is TRBV27; no clear D gene. The CDR3 consists of 14 residues. Germline CDR1 and CDR2: MNHEY and SMNVEV (reference sequence). The V gene lost 2 bases and the J gene lost 0 bases, with 4 bases spanning the gap. The CDR3 coding sequence is TGTGCCAGCAGTTTAGAGGCAACTAATGAAAAACTGTTTTTT. It encodes CASSLEATNEKLFF.

The V call is TRBV6-1, the J call TRBJ1-1; D is unclear. This CDR3 comprises 11 residues. Germline values: CDR1 MNHNS, CDR2 SASEGT. V was cut by 9 bases and J by 2 bases, with 7 bases left in between. CDR3 coding DNA: TGTGCCAGTAGCGTAAACACTGAAGCTTTCTTT. Translated: CASSVNTEAFF.

The rearrangement uses TRBV6-5 and TRBJ2-3, with D unclear. The CDR3 consists of 11 residues. In germline, CDR1 is MNHEY, CDR2 SVGAGI. V lost 3 bases, J lost 5 bases, and 3 bases lay in between. CDR3 in amino acids: CASSYLDTQYF. The CDR3 nucleotides read TGTGCCAGCAGTTATCTAGATACGCAGTATTTT.

This clone was found a few times. V usage is TRBV27 and J usage is TRBJ2-7; D assignment may be TRBD1 or TRBD2 (5 bases each). V was trimmed by 6 bases and J by 6 bases, leaving 12 bases between them. This CDR3 is 12 amino acids long. Germline lookup yields CDR1 MNHEY and CDR2 SMNVEV (reference sequence). The CDR3 region has the DNA TGTGCCAGCAGGGGAGCAGGGCTCGAGCAGTACTTC. As protein: CASRGAGLEQYF.